The rows below give T cell receptor beta chains drawn from one sample of a study of cytomegalovirus exposure and HLA in healthy donors. Sequencing used immunoSEQ multiplex PCR; TCRdb keeps in-frame clones, though not all of them. This table has approximately 160,000 clones, 77% appearing once. The sample taken for sequencing was PBMCs. Source of these receptors: a woman aged 40 to 50 in good health and CMV-seropositive. CDR3s include the opening cysteine and the closing phenylalanine or tryptophan. The D gene is left open where the match is weak. Clone size is stated in some rows and not others, as once, few, many or a class when expanded.

15	NA	once	TRBJ2-1	TRBV5-1	CASSLGTSSGDEQFF	TGCGCCAGCAGCTTGGGCACTAGCTCAGGCGATGAGCAGTTCTTC
17	TRBD1	NA	TRBJ1-2	TRBV18	CASSPTLTGVEEDGYTF	TGTGCCAGCTCACCTACCTTGACAGGGGTCGAGGAAGATGGCTACACCTTC
14	NA	NA	TRBJ1-4	TRBV7-9	CASSLAAGREKLFF	TGTGCCAGCAGCTTAGCGGCAGGGAGGGAAAAACTGTTTTTT
17	TRBD2	once	TRBJ2-1	TRBV5-1	CASSLALLAGVYNEQFF	TGCGCCAGCAGCTTGGCCCTTCTAGCGGGGGTTTACAATGAGCAGTTCTTC
13	NA	NA	TRBJ1-2	TRBV5-1	CASSLDTNYGYTF	TGCGCCAGCAGCTTGGACACTAACTATGGCTACACCTTC
15	NA	few	TRBJ1-5	TRBV2	CASSRGGVSNQPQHF	TGTGCCAGCAGCCGGGGGGGGGTTAGCAATCAGCCCCAGCATTTT
20	TRBD1	NA	TRBJ2-5	TRBV9	CASSATLGLIGQGGQETQYF	TGTGCCAGCAGCGCAACTTTGGGTCTAATAGGACAGGGCGGTCAAGAGACCCAGTACTTC
15	NA	NA	TRBJ1-1	TRBV19	CASTIYSLHGTEAFF	TGTGCCAGTACCATATACAGTCTTCATGGGACTGAAGCTTTCTTT
12	NA	few	TRBJ2-3	TRBV19	CASRTGGSAQYF	TGTGCCAGTAGAACGGGCGGGTCAGCGCAGTATTTT
16	NA	NA	TRBJ2-3	TRBV7-2	CASTSWGSRATDTQYF	TGTGCCAGCACCTCCTGGGGCAGCCGAGCCACAGATACGCAGTATTTT
16	NA	NA	TRBJ1-1	TRBV4-2	CASSSIKEGGNTEAFF	TGTGCCAGCAGTAGTATTAAGGAGGGAGGGAACACTGAAGCTTTCTTT
13	NA	once	TRBJ1-1	TRBV28	CAITRQGNTEAFF	TGTGCCATCACCCGGCAGGGCAACACTGAAGCTTTCTTT
14	NA	NA	TRBJ1-5	TRBV6-6	CASSYPGEDQPQHF	TGTGCCAGCAGTTACCCGGGTGAGGATCAGCCCCAGCATTTT
11	TRBD1	NA	TRBJ2-7	TRBV20-1	CASTGIDEQYF	TGCGCCTCGACAGGGATCGACGAGCAGTACTTC